Below, 2 T cell receptor beta chains from the same sample are listed, as sequenced in a study of molecular identifiers for immune sequencing clone quantification. Using its own MiXCR run on the PCR reads, TCRdb lists one record per CDR3 protein. The repertoire holds roughly 12,000 distinct CDR3 sequences, with 15% to 20% as singletons. The source material was naive CD8+ T cells from blood, with Jurkat cell RNA spiked in. Regarding subset: FACS-sorted CD8+CD4-CCR7+CD45RA+ naive T cells. These receptors were obtained from a human donor in good health. Some libraries in this study had Jurkat cell RNA spiked in.

This clonotype was seen only a few times. The J gene is TRBJ2-1, the V gene TRBV4-1; D may be TRBD2 (5 bases). Germline assignment: CDR1 MGHRA and CDR2 YSYEKL. Trimming left V 0 bases short and J 0 bases short, with 9 bases between. CDR3 length equals 16 residues. CDR3 sequence (DNA): TGCGCCAGCAGCCAAGAATCTAGCAGCTCCTACAATGAGCAGTTCTTC. Protein product: CASSQESSSSYNEQFF.

The chain is built from TRBV19 and TRBJ2-1; D is unresolved. The CDR3 has 15 residues. Trimming cost V 6 bases and J 0 bases, with 12 bases left between them. Germline loops: CDR1 LNHDA, CDR2 SQIVND (reference sequence). The CDR3 DNA reads as TGTGCCAGTAGGGGTGGGCGGAACTCCTACAATGAGCAGTTCTTC. Its translation is CASRGGRNSYNEQFF.